This T cell receptor (beta chain) was captured by sequencing in a study of human T cells and chemical hapten exposure. On the study more broadly: Epicutaneous patch tests delivered 0.01% DPC to the upper back, with evaluation at 6 days. Regarding the study as a whole: The study found that DPC sensitization did not change TCRs above 1 in 1000 frequency.

The CDR3 contains 12 residues. V was trimmed by 3 bases and J by 7 bases, leaving 6 bases between them. Germline loops: CDR1 MNHEY, CDR2 SMNVEV (reference sequence). To note about this clonotype: The target antigen is unknown.

Time point meaning: pre-sensitization, week 0. Treatment noted: therapeutic diphenylcyclopropenone sensitization with weekly scalp DPC. TCRdb passed the RACE reads through MiXCR, listing each CDR3 protein once. The sample yields about 120,000 distinct CDR3 sequences, approximately 15% seen once. This chain connects TRBV27 to TRBJ2-2; no definite D call. This clonotype originated in a woman between 18 and 29 years old with alopecia areata. Some clones in this sample may be carry-over from other donors' samples. This material consisted of whole blood, taken in connection with sensitization to the hapten diphenylcyclopropenone (DPC). CDR3 nucleotide sequence: TGTGCCAGCAGTTTTATGGGCGGGGAGCTGTTTTTT. It codes for CASSFMGGELFF.